This T cell receptor (beta chain) appears in the sequencing data of a study of blood T cell repertoires in COVID-19. Sequencing used immunoSEQ multiplex PCR; TCRdb keeps in-frame clones, though not all of them. In the table there are about 150,000 clones, around 83% of which are singletons. The V end was cut by 4 bases, the J end by 5 bases, with 14 bases between. There are 14 residues in the CDR3. The germline V gene has CDR1 SGHDT and CDR2 YYEEEE. The clonotype was recovered from a man aged 45 to 65 with active or convalescent COVID-19. The V call is TRBV5-6, the J call TRBJ2-3; D is possibly TRBD2 (5 bases). The sample comprised peripheral blood. CDR3 coding DNA: TGTGCCAGCAGCGCACAGAGCCGGGGAGATACGCAGTATTTT. Protein: CASSAQSRGDTQYF.